Described below is a single TCR beta chain sequence and its context. The data belong to a study of blood T cells in healthy people across ages. Looking at the study overall: Capturing about one barcoded beta molecule per two T cells was achieved by template switching.

Using a J-beta primer mix together with a sample-barcoded 5' primer, a second PCR was run for about 6 to 12 cycles. Each CDR3 protein gets one entry after TCRdb re-called the 5' RACE reads with MiXCR. The sample shows approximately 830,000 distinct CDR3 sequences, around 62% of them seen only once. The source of this sequence is a man in his thirties or forties in good health. Input material: blood.

CDR3 residues: CASSPTAVIGGYTF. For the CDR3, the DNA is TGTGCCAGCAGTCCCACAGCAGTAATTGGTGGCTACACCTTC. The V gene is TRBV27, the J gene TRBJ1-2; D unresolved. Germline CDR1 is MNHEY and CDR2 is SMNVEV (reference sequence). The CDR3 runs to 14 residues. Trimming pared 5 bases from V and 7 bases from J, leaving 17 bases between.